The rows below give T cell receptor beta chains drawn from one sample of a study of control samples from healthy donors and cancer patients. Only in-frame clones appear in the TCRdb table, and some are missing; sequencing was by immunoSEQ multiplex PCR. Among about 190,000 clones listed, 91% were seen once. The material sequenced was blood. These receptors all stem from a man in his thirties or forties in good health. CDR3s include the opening cysteine and the closing phenylalanine or tryptophan. A D gene is named only where the DNA matches it firmly. Size values are once, few and many counts, or a class for expanded clones, and some rows have none.

d_call clone_size j_call v_call cdr3_aa cdr3_nt
TRBD2 once TRBJ2-2 TRBV7-2 CASRDQPGGSNTGELFF TGTGCCAGCAGGGACCAGCCGGGGGGGTCGAACACCGGGGAGCTGTTTTTT
- - TRBJ2-2 TRBV11-2 CASSLGASRNTGELFF TGTGCCAGCAGCTTAGGGGCTAGCCGGAACACCGGGGAGCTGTTTTTT
- - TRBJ1-4 TRBV4-1 CASSRDPNEKLFF TGCGCCAGCAGCCGGGACCCTAATGAAAAACTGTTTTTT
TRBD1 - TRBJ1-6 TRBV11-2 CASSLDRAQPLHF TGTGCCAGCAGCTTGGACAGGGCCCAACCCCTCCACTTT
TRBD1 once TRBJ2-7 TRBV5-1 CASSLGRQGRRYEQYF TGCGCCAGCAGCTTGGGGCGACAGGGCAGGAGGTACGAGCAGTACTTC
- - TRBJ2-2 TRBV3-1/TRBV3-2 CASTRGRSTGELFF TGTGCCAGCACGAGGGGACGGTCCACCGGGGAGCTGTTTTTT
TRBD1 - TRBJ1-1 TRBV5-6 CASSPMDRGPNTEAFF TGTGCCAGCAGCCCGATGGACAGGGGGCCGAACACTGAAGCTTTCTTT
- - TRBJ2-3 TRBV4-1 CASSGPLDTQYF TGCGCCAGCAGCGGGCCGCTAGATACGCAGTATTTT
- - TRBJ2-7 TRBV9 CASSVVSPVPYEQYF TGTGCCAGCAGCGTAGTCAGTCCAGTCCCCTACGAGCAGTACTTC
- once TRBJ1-5 TRBV28 CASSQFRDANQPQHF TGTGCCAGCAGTCAATTCCGGGACGCCAATCAGCCCCAGCATTTT
- - TRBJ2-7 TRBV5-1 CASSVDRDWNYEQYF TGCGCCAGCAGCGTGGACCGGGACTGGAACTACGAGCAGTACTTC